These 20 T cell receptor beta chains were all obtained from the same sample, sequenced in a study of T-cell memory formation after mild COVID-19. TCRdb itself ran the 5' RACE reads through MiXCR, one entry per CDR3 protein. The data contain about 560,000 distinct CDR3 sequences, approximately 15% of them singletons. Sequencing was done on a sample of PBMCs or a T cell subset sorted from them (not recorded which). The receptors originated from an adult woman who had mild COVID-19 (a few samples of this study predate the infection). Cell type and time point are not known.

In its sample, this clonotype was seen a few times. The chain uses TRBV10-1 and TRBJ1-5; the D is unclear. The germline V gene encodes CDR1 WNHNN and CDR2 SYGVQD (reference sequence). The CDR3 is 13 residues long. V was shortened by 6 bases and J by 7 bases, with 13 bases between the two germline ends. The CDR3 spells CASRERGNQPQHF. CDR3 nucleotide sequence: TGCGCCAGCAGGGAAAGAGGGAACCAGCCCCAGCATTTT.

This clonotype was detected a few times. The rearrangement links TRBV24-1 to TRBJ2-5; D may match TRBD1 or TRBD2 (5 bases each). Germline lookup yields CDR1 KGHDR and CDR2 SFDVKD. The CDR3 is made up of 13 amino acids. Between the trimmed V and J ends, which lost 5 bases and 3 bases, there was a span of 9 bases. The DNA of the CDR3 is TGTGCCACCAGTGGTCGGGACGAAGAGACCCAGTACTTC. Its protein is CATSGRDEETQYF.

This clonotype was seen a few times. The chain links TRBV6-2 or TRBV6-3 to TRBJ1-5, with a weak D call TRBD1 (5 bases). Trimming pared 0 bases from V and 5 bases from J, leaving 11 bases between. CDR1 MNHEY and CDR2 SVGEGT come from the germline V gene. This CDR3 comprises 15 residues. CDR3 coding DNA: TGTGCCAGCAGTTACTCGGGACGGCCGGATCAGCCCCAGCATTTT. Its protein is CASSYSGRPDQPQHF.

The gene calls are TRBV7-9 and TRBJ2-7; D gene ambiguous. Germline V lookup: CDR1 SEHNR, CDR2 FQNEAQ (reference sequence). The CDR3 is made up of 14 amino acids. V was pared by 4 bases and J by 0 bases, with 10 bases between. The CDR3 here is CASSSAVSSYEQYF. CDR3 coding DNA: TGTGCCAGCAGCTCCGCGGTGAGCTCCTACGAGCAGTACTTC. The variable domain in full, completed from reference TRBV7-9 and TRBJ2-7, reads DTGVSQNPRHKITKRGQNVTFRCDPISEHNRLYWYRQTLGQGPEFLTYFQNEAQLEKSRLLSDRFSAERPKGSFSTLEIQRTEQGDSAMYLCASSSAVSSYEQYFGPGTRLTVT.

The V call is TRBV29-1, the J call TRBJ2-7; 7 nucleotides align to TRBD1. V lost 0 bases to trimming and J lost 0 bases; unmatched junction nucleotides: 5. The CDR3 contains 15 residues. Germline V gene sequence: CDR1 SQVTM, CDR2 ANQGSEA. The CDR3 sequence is CSVEDLQGTSYEQYF. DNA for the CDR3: TGCAGCGTTGAAGATCTACAGGGGACCTCCTACGAGCAGTACTTC.

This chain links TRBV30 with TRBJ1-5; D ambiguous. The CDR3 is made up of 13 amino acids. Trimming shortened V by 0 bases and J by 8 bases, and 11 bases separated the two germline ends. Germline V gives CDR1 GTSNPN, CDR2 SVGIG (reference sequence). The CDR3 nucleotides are TGTGCCTGGAGTGTGAGTGAGCTAAAGCCCCAGCATTTT. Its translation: CAWSVSELKPQHF.

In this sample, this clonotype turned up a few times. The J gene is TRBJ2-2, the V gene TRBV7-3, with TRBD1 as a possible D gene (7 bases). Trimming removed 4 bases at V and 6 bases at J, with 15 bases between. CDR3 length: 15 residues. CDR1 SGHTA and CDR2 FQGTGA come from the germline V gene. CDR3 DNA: TGTGCCAGCAGCTCGACAGGGACTGAGGCCGGGGAGCTGTTTTTT. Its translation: CASSSTGTEAGELFF.

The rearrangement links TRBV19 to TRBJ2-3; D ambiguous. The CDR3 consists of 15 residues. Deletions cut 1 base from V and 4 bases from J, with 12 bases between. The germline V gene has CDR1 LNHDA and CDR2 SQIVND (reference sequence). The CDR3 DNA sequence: TGTGCCAGTAGTATAGGGGTGAATCGTCCAGATACGCAGTATTTT. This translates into CASSIGVNRPDTQYF.

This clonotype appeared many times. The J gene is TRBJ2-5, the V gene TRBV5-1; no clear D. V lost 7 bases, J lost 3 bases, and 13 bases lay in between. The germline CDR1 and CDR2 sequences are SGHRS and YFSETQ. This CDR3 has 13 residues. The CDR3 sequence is CASRRTGEETQYF. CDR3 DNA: TGCGCCAGCCGACGGACCGGAGAAGAGACCCAGTACTTC.

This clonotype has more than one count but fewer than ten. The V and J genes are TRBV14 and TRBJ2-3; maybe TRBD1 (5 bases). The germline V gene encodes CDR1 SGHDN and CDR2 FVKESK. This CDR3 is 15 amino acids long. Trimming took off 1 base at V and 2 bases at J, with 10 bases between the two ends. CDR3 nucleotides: TGTGCCAGCAGCCAAGTTGGGGCGTTCACAGATACGCAGTATTTT. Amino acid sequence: CASSQVGAFTDTQYF.

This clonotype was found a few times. The CDR3 region has the DNA TGCAGCGTTGGGACGTCGGAAAAACTGTTTTTT. Protein product: CSVGTSEKLFF. The gene calls are TRBV29-1 and TRBJ1-4; D ambiguous. From germline, CDR1 is SQVTM and CDR2 ANQGSEA. The CDR3 totals 11 residues. Trimming stripped 4 bases from V and 8 bases from J, with 8 bases between.

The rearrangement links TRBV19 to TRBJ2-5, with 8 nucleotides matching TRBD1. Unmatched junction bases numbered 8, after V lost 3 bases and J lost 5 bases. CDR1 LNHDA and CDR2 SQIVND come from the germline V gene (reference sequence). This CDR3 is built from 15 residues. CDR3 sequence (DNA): TGTGCCAGTAGTATGACGGACAGGGATCGCGAGACCCAGTACTTC. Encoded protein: CASSMTDRDRETQYF.

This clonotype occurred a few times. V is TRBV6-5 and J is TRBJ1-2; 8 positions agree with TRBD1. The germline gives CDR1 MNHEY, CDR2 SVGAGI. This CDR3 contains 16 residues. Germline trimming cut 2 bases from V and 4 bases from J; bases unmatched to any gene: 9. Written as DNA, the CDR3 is TGTGCCAGCAGTTACGGCCAGGGGGCGAGGAGCTATGGCTACACCTTC. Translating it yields CASSYGQGARSYGYTF.

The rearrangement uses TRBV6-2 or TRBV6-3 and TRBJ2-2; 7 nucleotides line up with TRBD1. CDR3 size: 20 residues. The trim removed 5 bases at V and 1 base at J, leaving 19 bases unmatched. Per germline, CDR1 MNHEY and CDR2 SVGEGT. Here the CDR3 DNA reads TGTGCCAGCAGTCGAGGGAGACAGGGAAGAGGCCTGGGGAACACCGGGGAGCTGTTTTTT. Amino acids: CASSRGRQGRGLGNTGELFF.

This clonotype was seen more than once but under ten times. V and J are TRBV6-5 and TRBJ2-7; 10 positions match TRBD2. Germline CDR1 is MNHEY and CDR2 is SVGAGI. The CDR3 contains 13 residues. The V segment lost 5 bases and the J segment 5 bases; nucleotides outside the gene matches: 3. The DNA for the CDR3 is TGTGCCAGCAGTAGCGGGGGGGCCGACGAGCAGTACTTC. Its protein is CASSSGGADEQYF.

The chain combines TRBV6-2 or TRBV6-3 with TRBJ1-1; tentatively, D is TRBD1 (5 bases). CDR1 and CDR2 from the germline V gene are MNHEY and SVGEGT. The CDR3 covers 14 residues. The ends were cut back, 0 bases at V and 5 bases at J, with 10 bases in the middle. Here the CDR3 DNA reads TGTGCCAGCAGTTACTCAGTCAGGGATACTGAAGCTTTCTTT. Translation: CASSYSVRDTEAFF.

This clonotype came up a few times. As DNA, the CDR3 is TGTGCCAGCAGTTACTTATACAGGGCGGGCACTGAAGCTTTCTTT. Translating it yields CASSYLYRAGTEAFF. The rearrangement links TRBV6-5 to TRBJ1-1, with a weak D call TRBD1 (6 bases). Looked up from germline, CDR1 is MNHEY and CDR2 is SVGAGI. V lost 1 base and J lost 4, with 13 bases in between. This CDR3 is 15 amino acids long.

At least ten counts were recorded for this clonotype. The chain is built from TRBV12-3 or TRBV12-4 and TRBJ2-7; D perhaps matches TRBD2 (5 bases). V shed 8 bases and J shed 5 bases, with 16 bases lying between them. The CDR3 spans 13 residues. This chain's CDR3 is CASCFGAAHEQYF. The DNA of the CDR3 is TGTGCCAGCTGCTTCGGAGCGGCCCACGAGCAGTACTTC.

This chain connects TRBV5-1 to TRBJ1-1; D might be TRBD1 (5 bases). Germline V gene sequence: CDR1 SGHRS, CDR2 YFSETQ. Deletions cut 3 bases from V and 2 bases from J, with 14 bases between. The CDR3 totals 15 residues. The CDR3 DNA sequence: TGCGCCAGCAGCTGGACACCCACAGGAAACACTGAAGCTTTCTTT. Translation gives CASSWTPTGNTEAFF.

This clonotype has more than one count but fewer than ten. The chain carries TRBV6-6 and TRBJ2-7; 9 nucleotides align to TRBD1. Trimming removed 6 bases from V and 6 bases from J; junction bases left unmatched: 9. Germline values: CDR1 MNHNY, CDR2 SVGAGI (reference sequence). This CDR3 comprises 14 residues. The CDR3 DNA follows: TGTGCCAGCAGACGACAGGGGGGATTGGTCGAGCAGTACTTC. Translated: CASRRQGGLVEQYF.